The 21 T cell receptor beta chains reported below all come from one sample, sequenced in a study of cytomegalovirus exposure and HLA in healthy donors. Vbeta (60) and Jbeta (13) primers were used in the PCR. Clones were sequenced by immunoSEQ multiplex PCR, and TCRdb holds only the in-frame ones, with some missing. The repertoire includes 95,000 to 100,000 clones, 77% of them detected once, and around 7.2% sits in the top ten. The sample taken for sequencing was PBMCs. These receptors all come from a female donor in good health and CMV-seronegative.

The chain has TRBV5-1 and TRBJ2-2, with 8 bases identical to TRBD1. In germline, CDR1 is SGHRS, CDR2 YFSETQ. V was clipped by 5 bases and J by 9 bases; unmatched bases: 6. The CDR3 loop spans 13 amino acids. The CDR3 loop reads CASSSQGARELFF. The CDR3 DNA reads as TGCGCCAGCAGTTCGCAGGGGGCCAGGGAGCTGTTTTTT.

V usage is TRBV18 and J usage is TRBJ1-2; no firm D call. The CDR3 extends over 14 amino acids. The germline V and J ends were trimmed by 2 bases and 5 bases, with 12 bases remaining between them. From germline, CDR1 is KGHSH and CDR2 LQKENI. CDR3 coding DNA: TGTGCCAGCTCACCAGGAGCGTCCCAATATGGCTACACCTTC. Residues: CASSPGASQYGYTF.

This clone occurred a few times. The chain is built from TRBV18 and TRBJ2-5; D gene ambiguous. The CDR3 loop spans 14 amino acids. The germline V gene encodes CDR1 KGHSH and CDR2 LQKENI. V was trimmed by 0 bases and J by 5 bases, leaving 10 bases between them. The CDR3 bases are TGTGCCAGCTCACCACCTTTCATTCGGGAGACCCAGTACTTC. It specifies CASSPPFIRETQYF.

The chain joins TRBV10-3 to TRBJ1-1; tentative D call: TRBD1 (5 bases). V lost 2 bases and J 7 bases, leaving 14 bases between the germline ends. Germline V gene lookup returns CDR1 ENHRY and CDR2 SYGVKD. The CDR3 loop spans 14 amino acids. CDR3 residues: CAISERDWESEAFF. In DNA, the CDR3 is TGTGCCATCAGTGAGAGGGACTGGGAGAGTGAAGCTTTCTTT.

A single count supports this clone. The chain uses TRBV11-2 and TRBJ2-5; tentatively, D is TRBD2 (6 bases). The CDR3 loop spans 14 amino acids. Germline values: CDR1 SGHAT, CDR2 FQNNGV. The V end lost 5 bases, the J end lost 3 bases, and 13 bases lay between the germline ends. CDR3 sequence reads: CASSHRRVEETQYF. As DNA, the CDR3 is TGTGCCAGCAGCCATAGGAGGGTAGAAGAGACCCAGTACTTC.

The V and J genes are TRBV19 and TRBJ2-3; 14 bases align to TRBD2. Trimming cost V 5 bases and J 3 bases; bases outside gene matches: 10. The germline V gene has CDR1 LNHDA and CDR2 SQIVND (reference sequence). The CDR3 has 18 residues. In DNA form, the CDR3 reads TGTGCCAGTAGTGATAGGGGACTAGCGGGAGTATGGACAGATACGCAGTATTTT. Its translation: CASSDRGLAGVWTDTQYF. Complete variable domain (other parts from reference TRBV19 and TRBJ2-3): DGGITQSPKYLFRKEGQNVTLSCEQNLNHDAMYWYRQDPGQGLRLIYYSQIVNDFQKGDIAEGYSVSREKKESFPLTVTSAQKNPTAFYLCASSDRGLAGVWTDTQYFGPGTRLTVL.

The genes are TRBV5-5 and TRBJ1-1, with no clear D. CDR1 and CDR2 (germline): SGHKS, YYEKEE (reference sequence). The CDR3 totals 14 residues. The V end lost 1 base, the J end lost 3 bases, and 10 bases lay between the germline ends. The DNA for the CDR3 is TGTGCCAGCAGCTTGCGGATCAGGTACACTGAAGCTTTCTTT. As protein: CASSLRIRYTEAFF.

The chain combines TRBV6-1 with TRBJ2-7; 7 positions match TRBD1. Germline CDR1 and CDR2: MNHNS and SASEGT. Trimming removed 6 bases from V and 4 bases from J; junction bases left unmatched: 6. The CDR3 has 13 residues. CDR3 nucleotide sequence: TGTGCCAGCAGACAGGGGAAGGGATACGAGCAGTACTTC. As protein: CASRQGKGYEQYF.

Concerning this clone: An end of the junction differs from the germline gene, which may be a read error. The CDR3 protein is CASSLAGHIPEANF. In DNA form, the CDR3 reads TGCGCCAGCAGCTTGGCGGGACACATACCTGAGGCGAACTTC. This rearrangement joins TRBV5-1 to TRBJ2-7; maybe TRBD1 (6 bases). Germline CDR1 SGHRS, CDR2 YFSETQ. This CDR3 is built from 14 residues.

The rearrangement uses TRBV5-1 and TRBJ1-2, with TRBD1 identical over 7 bases. CDR1 is SGHRS and CDR2 is YFSETQ in the germline V gene. The J segment lost 4 bases and the V segment lost 0 bases, leaving 3 bases of the junction unmatched. This CDR3 is built from 14 residues. For the CDR3, the DNA is TGCGCCAGCAGCTTGGTCACAGGGGCCTATGGCTACACCTTC. Translating it yields CASSLVTGAYGYTF. Combining the CDR3 with reference TRBV5-1 and TRBJ1-2 gives the whole variable domain KAGVTQTPRYLIKTRGQQVTLSCSPISGHRSVSWYQQTPGQGLQFLFEYFSETQRNKGNFPGRFSGRQFSNSRSEMNVSTLELGDSALYLCASSLVTGAYGYTFGSGTRLTVV.

This clone was detected a few times. The chain uses TRBV28 and TRBJ2-7, with D perhaps TRBD2 (5 bases). This CDR3 has 15 residues. V gave up 5 bases and J gave up 7 bases, with 21 bases separating them. Germline CDR1 reads MDHEN; CDR2 reads SYDVKM. CDR3 bases: TGTGCCAGCAGTCCTCGACTCCCCGCCAGAGGGGAGCAGTACTTC. The encoded protein is CASSPRLPARGEQYF.

This chain uses TRBV5-1 with TRBJ2-1; D is unclear. V shed 1 base and J shed 3 bases, with 5 bases lying between them. The CDR3 spans 13 residues. Germline loops: CDR1 SGHRS, CDR2 YFSETQ. The CDR3, as DNA: TGCGCCAGCAGCTTGTACGGCTACAATGAGCAGTTCTTC. This sequence encodes CASSLYGYNEQFF.

J is TRBJ2-5 and V is TRBV5-1, with TRBD1 identical over 10 bases. The CDR3 length is 15 residues. V lost 0 bases to trimming and J lost 3 bases; unmatched junction nucleotides: 2. Per germline, CDR1 SGHRS and CDR2 YFSETQ. CDR3 region: CASSLAGTGEETQYF. The CDR3 nucleotides read TGCGCCAGCAGCTTGGCCGGGACAGGGGAAGAGACCCAGTACTTC.

Comment on this clone: A junction boundary mismatches the germline segment, possibly from a read error. V is TRBV7-9 and J is TRBJ2-5; TRBD2 matches at 8 bases. CDR1 is SEHNR and CDR2 is FQNEAQ in the germline V gene (reference sequence). The CDR3 is 16 amino acids. DNA for the CDR3: TGTTCCAGCCAGCTAGAAGCGGGAGTGGGGGAAGAGACCCAGTACTTC. Translation: CSSQLEAGVGEETQYF.

V is TRBV18 and J is TRBJ2-5; the D gene is possibly TRBD1 (6 bases). Germline assignment: CDR1 KGHSH and CDR2 LQKENI. The CDR3 covers 13 residues. V lost 2 bases and J 8 bases, leaving 12 bases between the germline ends. CDR3 sequence (DNA): TGTGCCAGCTCACCAGACAGGACGCAAACCCAGTACTTC. This encodes CASSPDRTQTQYF.

V gene TRBV7-6 combines with J gene TRBJ2-7; maybe TRBD1 (6 bases). V lost 3 bases and J 1 base, leaving 10 bases between the germline ends. Germline assignment: CDR1 SGHVS and CDR2 FNYEAQ. CDR3 length: 14 residues. The CDR3 bases are TGTGCCAGCAGCTTCGGACAGACTTCCTACGAGCAGTACTTC. It is translated as CASSFGQTSYEQYF. Supplemented by reference TRBV7-6 and TRBJ2-7, the full variable domain reads GAGVSQSPRYKVTKRGQDVALRCDPISGHVSLYWYRQALGQGPEFLTYFNYEAQQDKSGLPNDRFSAERPEGSISTLTIQRTEQRDSAMYRCASSFGQTSYEQYFGPGTRLTVT.

The J gene is TRBJ1-3, the V gene TRBV2; D remains unclear. This CDR3 contains 17 residues. Trimming left V 6 bases short and J 0 bases short, with 18 bases between. Germline CDR1 and CDR2: SNHLY and FYNNEI. The CDR3 loop reads CASRTGPRGSSGNTIYF. In nucleotides, the CDR3 is TGTGCCAGCAGAACCGGGCCCCGGGGAAGCTCTGGAAACACCATATATTTT.

This clone occurred once. The chain employs TRBV28 and TRBJ2-7, with 7 positions matching TRBD1. The V gene's germline CDR1 is MDHEN and CDR2 SYDVKM. The V segment lost 11 bases and the J segment 4 bases; nucleotides outside the gene matches: 8. The CDR3 has 12 amino acids. CDR3 amino acids: CAAEGARYEQYF. The CDR3 DNA follows: TGTGCCGCTGAGGGGGCTCGGTACGAGCAGTACTTC.

This clone showed up just a few times. The gene calls are TRBV19 and TRBJ2-5, with 8 bases that match TRBD1. This CDR3 is built from 12 residues. The V gene's germline CDR1 is LNHDA and CDR2 SQIVND (reference sequence). The V segment lost 1 base and the J segment 13 bases; nucleotides outside the gene matches: 5. CDR3 amino acids: CASSIAPGQVYF. Written as DNA, the CDR3 is TGTGCCAGTAGTATAGCCCCGGGACAGGTGTACTTC. Combining the CDR3 with reference TRBV19 and TRBJ2-5 gives the whole variable domain DGGITQSPKYLFRKEGQNVTLSCEQNLNHDAMYWYRQDPGQGLRLIYYSQIVNDFQKGDIAEGYSVSREKKESFPLTVTSAQKNPTAFYLCASSIAPGQVYFGPGTRLLVL.

The chain couples TRBV27 to TRBJ2-7; the D gene is possibly TRBD1 (5 bases). The CDR3 is 14 residues long. Germline CDR1 MNHEY, CDR2 SMNVEV (reference sequence). The germline V and J ends were trimmed by 5 bases and 5 bases, with 16 bases remaining between them. DNA for the CDR3: TGTGCCAGCAGTAGACGAGTTACAGGAGACGAGCAGTACTTC. It yields the protein CASSRRVTGDEQYF.

J is TRBJ2-2 and V is TRBV6-5; TRBD1 aligns across 7 bases. V shed 2 bases, J shed 7 bases, and the junction held 4 bases outside the gene matches. CDR3 length equals 14 residues. The germline CDR1 and CDR2 sequences are MNHEY and SVGAGI. CDR3 bases: TGTGCCAGCAGTTACGACAGGGTAGTCGGGGAGCTGTTTTTT. It encodes CASSYDRVVGELFF.